This T cell receptor beta chain was recorded in a study of blood T cell repertoires in COVID-19. Profiled with immunoSEQ multiplex PCR; TCRdb holds only in-frame clones, not every one. The table shows about 270,000 clones, with 82% occurring only once. This clone was picked up a small number of times. The germline V gene encodes CDR1 MDHEN and CDR2 SYDVKM. Trimming removed 3 bases from V and 2 bases from J, with 8 bases in between. The CDR3 is 14 amino acids. The receptor was derived from a woman between 18 and 30 years old with acute or convalescent COVID-19. The rearrangement uses TRBV28 and TRBJ2-1; possible D gene TRBD1, 6 bases. The sequenced sample consisted of peripheral blood. CDR3 residues: CASSFRGPYNEQFF. In DNA, the CDR3 is TGTGCCAGCAGTTTCAGGGGCCCCTACAATGAGCAGTTCTTC.